Below are 18 T cell receptor beta chains sequenced from a single sample in a study of T cell responses to AZD1222 COVID-19 vaccine. TCRdb's table, derived via immunoSEQ multiplex PCR, lists solely in-frame clones and lacks some. This sample carries 120,000 or so clones, around 90% of them seen once, and the ten largest clones take roughly 5.4%. Sequenced material: peripheral blood, taken on day 0 of AZD1222 vaccination. Every receptor here comes from an adult in good health.

The CDR3 DNA sequence: TGTGCCAGCACCCCCGGGGTTAGCGGGAGTGATACGCAGTATTTT. It translates to CASTPGVSGSDTQYF. V and J are TRBV9 and TRBJ2-3, with TRBD2 identical over 9 bases. The CDR3 has 15 amino acids. The V and J ends lost 6 bases and 6 bases, in that order; junction bases with no gene match: 11. The germline V gene encodes CDR1 SGDLS and CDR2 YYNGEE.

V gene TRBV6-6 combines with J gene TRBJ2-3, with TRBD2 as a possible D gene (8 bases). This CDR3 has 14 amino acids. V dropped 5 bases and J dropped 7 bases, with 16 bases sitting between them. The germline V gene encodes CDR1 MNHNY and CDR2 SVGAGI (reference sequence). DNA of the CDR3: TGTGCCAGCAGTCCCGCGGGGGGACAGTATACGCAGTATTTT. Amino acids: CASSPAGGQYTQYF.

The J gene is TRBJ1-6, the V gene TRBV2; D possibly corresponds to TRBD1 (5 bases). Germline assignment: CDR1 SNHLY and CDR2 FYNNEI. The CDR3 runs 16 residues. Trimming stripped 7 bases from V and 0 bases from J, with 13 bases between. CDR3 coding DNA: TGTGCCAGCACCGGGGGAGGAGGCTCCTATAATTCACCCCTCCACTTT. Amino acid sequence: CASTGGGGSYNSPLHF.

The genes are TRBV4-1 and TRBJ2-1; no clear D. This CDR3 has 13 residues. The germline gives CDR1 MGHRA, CDR2 YSYEKL. V lost 3 bases, J lost 8 bases, and 11 bases lay in between. The CDR3 here is CASSHRGRDEQFF. CDR3 DNA: TGCGCCAGCAGCCATCGAGGTCGGGATGAGCAGTTCTTC.

J is TRBJ1-1 and V is TRBV19; D is undetermined. Germline loops: CDR1 LNHDA, CDR2 SQIVND (reference sequence). Trimming left V 8 bases short and J 7 bases short, with 17 bases between. The CDR3 sequence is 13 residues long. CDR3 bases: TGTGCCAGTCGCGACACGACCCAGCTTGAAGCTTTCTTT. It yields the protein CASRDTTQLEAFF.

The genes are TRBV6-4 and TRBJ2-2, with 8 bases aligning to TRBD2. V dropped 4 bases and J dropped 3; count of bases not matched to a gene: 4. This CDR3 is 15 amino acids long. Looked up from germline, CDR1 is MRHNA and CDR2 is SNTAGT. The DNA for the CDR3 is TGTGCCAGCAGTGCCTTAGCGGGGTACACCGGGGAGCTGTTTTTT. Protein: CASSALAGYTGELFF.

The table lists this clone with a count of one. This sequence joins TRBV4-2 and TRBJ1-1; D gene uncertain. The CDR3 loop spans 16 amino acids. CDR1 and CDR2 from the germline V gene are LGHNA and YNFKEQ. Trimming left V 0 bases short and J 0 bases short, with 11 bases between. The CDR3 reads CASSQEGRKMNTEAFF. The CDR3 DNA reads TGTGCCAGCAGCCAAGAGGGTCGTAAAATGAACACTGAAGCTTTCTTT.

Here the CDR3 reads CASSSSRDRGFYEQYF. The CDR3, as DNA: TGTGCCAGCAGTTCTAGCCGGGACAGGGGTTTCTACGAGCAGTACTTC. The chain combines TRBV27 with TRBJ2-7, with TRBD1 matching over 10 bases. Germline V lookup: CDR1 MNHEY, CDR2 SMNVEV (reference sequence). V lost 4 bases, J lost 3 bases, and 9 bases stayed unmatched. The CDR3 spans 16 residues.

This rearrangement joins TRBV19 to TRBJ1-6; no firm D call. This CDR3 contains 12 residues. V lost 2 bases to trimming and J lost 9 bases, with 5 bases between them. Germline CDR1 reads LNHDA; CDR2 reads SQIVND (reference sequence). CDR3 sequence reads: CASSIYSSPLHF. CDR3 coding DNA: TGTGCCAGTAGTATATACAGTTCACCCCTCCACTTT.

In DNA, the CDR3 is TGTGCCAGCACCCAGTGGCGGGTGAGCAATCAGCCCCAGCATTTT. It encodes CASTQWRVSNQPQHF. The chain has TRBV5-6 and TRBJ1-5; no definite D call. The germline V and J ends were trimmed by 6 bases and 1 base, with 14 bases remaining between them. Germline loops: CDR1 SGHDT, CDR2 YYEEEE. The CDR3 spans 15 residues.

This clone was observed a few times. The rearrangement joins TRBV5-4 to TRBJ2-5; D is uncertain. Germline assignment: CDR1 SGHNT and CDR2 YYREEE (reference sequence). V was cut by 0 bases and J by 4 bases, with 7 bases left in between. The CDR3 has 13 residues. CDR3 protein: CASSLAGVETQYF. The CDR3 region has the DNA TGTGCCAGCAGCTTGGCCGGAGTAGAGACCCAGTACTTC.

This clone came up once. J is TRBJ2-5 and V is TRBV18; 8 bases fit TRBD1. The germline gives CDR1 KGHSH, CDR2 LQKENI. The J segment lost 4 bases and the V segment lost 6 bases, leaving 7 bases of the junction unmatched. This CDR3 is built from 14 residues. The CDR3 region is CASSLGQGGETQYF. CDR3 in DNA: TGTGCCAGCTCCCTCGGACAGGGAGGAGAGACCCAGTACTTC.

V gene TRBV2 combines with J gene TRBJ2-2; no definite D call. V dropped 3 bases and J dropped 8 bases, with 10 bases sitting between them. From germline, CDR1 is SNHLY and CDR2 FYNNEI. The CDR3 is 13 residues long. The CDR3, as DNA: TGTGCCAGCAGTGAGATCTTATCGGGGGAGCTGTTTTTT. It yields the protein CASSEILSGELFF.

The chain combines TRBV5-1 with TRBJ1-4, with D tentatively TRBD1 (5 bases). V lost 0 bases, J lost 3 bases, and 6 bases lay in between. Germline loops: CDR1 SGHRS, CDR2 YFSETQ. The CDR3 is made up of 14 amino acids. The CDR3 sequence: CASSLAGPNEKLFF. The CDR3 nucleotides are TGCGCCAGCAGCTTGGCAGGGCCTAATGAAAAACTGTTTTTT.

The V and J genes are TRBV27 and TRBJ2-1; 8 positions match TRBD2. The CDR3 totals 17 residues. The germline V gene encodes CDR1 MNHEY and CDR2 SMNVEV (reference sequence). V shed 8 bases, J shed 2 bases, and the junction held 14 bases outside the gene matches. CDR3 in DNA: TGTGCCAGCGGGGCGGGAGGCGCTCACTTAACCTACAATGAGCAGTTCTTC. Residues: CASGAGGAHLTYNEQFF.

The V and J genes are TRBV27 and TRBJ1-5; D possibly corresponds to TRBD1 (6 bases). The germline gives CDR1 MNHEY, CDR2 SMNVEV (reference sequence). V lost 6 bases, J lost 0 bases, and 15 bases lay in between. This CDR3 has 16 amino acids. CDR3 region: CASRPSGDLSNQPQHF. The CDR3 coding sequence is TGTGCCAGCAGACCTTCAGGGGATCTTAGCAATCAGCCCCAGCATTTT.

This clone was seen more than once but under ten times. The J gene is TRBJ1-5, the V gene TRBV28; 8 positions agree with TRBD1. The CDR3 spans 16 residues. J was trimmed by 1 base and V by 5 bases; bases with no gene match: 7. Germline CDR1 and CDR2: MDHEN and SYDVKM. This CDR3 is CASSPQGAGSNQPQHF. CDR3 nucleotides: TGTGCCAGCAGTCCTCAGGGGGCGGGGAGCAATCAGCCCCAGCATTTT.

This clone appeared a single time. J is TRBJ2-5 and V is TRBV28; TRBD1 aligns across 8 bases. Germline CDR1 reads MDHEN; CDR2 reads SYDVKM. This CDR3 contains 13 residues. V lost 5 bases and J lost 5; bases outside the gene matches: 4. The CDR3 region is CASSGTGSETQYF. The CDR3 nucleotides are TGTGCCAGCAGTGGGACAGGATCGGAGACCCAGTACTTC.